The 21 T cell receptor beta chains below all came from one sample that was sequenced in a study of cytomegalovirus exposure and HLA in healthy donors. Sequencing used immunoSEQ multiplex PCR; TCRdb keeps in-frame clones, though not all of them. The sample comprises roughly 50,000 clones, 85% to 95% of which are singletons, and 1.7% rests with the top ten. Sequencing was carried out using PBMCs. The source is a young woman in good health and CMV-seropositive.

V is TRBV5-6 and J is TRBJ1-5; 10 bases map to TRBD1. With 3 bases clipped from V and 3 bases from J, the junction kept 6 bases outside the gene matches. The germline V gene encodes CDR1 SGHDT and CDR2 YYEEEE. The CDR3 spans 16 residues. The CDR3 nucleotides are TGTGCCAGCAGCTCCTGGACAGGGGGGGTCAATCAGCCCCAGCATTTT. It is translated as CASSSWTGGVNQPQHF.

The chain uses TRBV5-1 and TRBJ2-2, with 9 positions matching TRBD1. CDR1 is SGHRS, CDR2 YFSETQ, per germline. After removal of 7 bases from V and 4 bases from J, the junction contained 8 bases not matched to a gene. The CDR3 length is 15 residues. CDR3 loop: CASSLQQGATGELFF. In DNA form, the CDR3 reads TGCGCCAGCTCTCTACAACAGGGGGCCACCGGGGAGCTGTTTTTT.

This chain links TRBV7-9 with TRBJ1-2; possible D gene TRBD1, 6 bases. The CDR3 is made up of 15 amino acids. CDR1 is SEHNR, CDR2 FQNEAQ, per germline (reference sequence). Trimming cost V 4 bases and J 1 base, with 13 bases left between them. The CDR3, as DNA: TGTGCCAGCAGCTCGGGGGGCCCTCATAACTATGGCTACACCTTC. It translates to CASSSGGPHNYGYTF.

The V call is TRBV6-5, the J call TRBJ2-7; possibly TRBD2 for D (5 bases). V lost 2 bases, J lost 1 base, and 6 bases lay in between. CDR3 length: 13 residues. Germline V lookup: CDR1 MNHEY, CDR2 SVGAGI. The CDR3 sequence: CASSYRGSYEQYF. CDR3 in DNA: TGTGCCAGCAGTTACCGGGGATCCTACGAGCAGTACTTC.

The chain joins TRBV19 to TRBJ2-2, with D uncertain. The CDR3 has 14 residues. Trimming stripped 3 bases from V and 4 bases from J, with 9 bases between. Germline V gene lookup returns CDR1 LNHDA and CDR2 SQIVND (reference sequence). CDR3 sequence: CASSIWRITGELFF. The CDR3 DNA reads as TGTGCCAGTAGTATTTGGCGGATCACCGGGGAGCTGTTTTTT.

The chain couples TRBV9 to TRBJ2-3; 7 bases match TRBD1. Germline trimming cut 4 bases from V and 3 bases from J; bases unmatched to any gene: 11. This CDR3 is 16 amino acids long. Germline CDR1 reads SGDLS; CDR2 reads YYNGEE. CDR3 sequence (DNA): TGTGCCAGCAGCTCGAGGGCACAGGGGTTGACAGATACGCAGTATTTT. Protein sequence: CASSSRAQGLTDTQYF. Drawing the rest from reference TRBV9 and TRBJ2-3, the complete variable domain is DSGVTQTPKHLITATGQRVTLRCSPRSGDLSVYWYQQSLDQGLQFLIQYYNGEERAKGNILERFSAQQFPDLHSELNLSSLELGDSALYFCASSSRAQGLTDTQYFGPGTRLTVL.

The V call is TRBV5-1, the J call TRBJ1-5, with TRBD1 matching over 7 bases. Germline CDR1 SGHRS, CDR2 YFSETQ. After removal of 4 bases from V and 3 bases from J, the junction contained 10 bases not matched to a gene. The CDR3 consists of 16 residues. CDR3 amino acids: CASSPGDSQNNQPQHF. The CDR3 bases are TGCGCCAGCAGCCCCGGGGACAGTCAAAACAATCAGCCCCAGCATTTT.

This rearrangement joins TRBV11-2 to TRBJ2-3; 8 bases agree with TRBD2. V shed 1 base and J 2 bases; nucleotides not matched to a gene: 5. The CDR3 loop spans 16 amino acids. CDR1 SGHAT and CDR2 FQNNGV come from the germline V gene. The CDR3 region is CASSLVGGAVTDTQYF. For the CDR3, the DNA is TGTGCCAGCAGCTTAGTCGGGGGGGCGGTCACAGATACGCAGTATTTT.

The rearrangement joins TRBV23-1 to TRBJ2-1, with 11 bases that match TRBD1. TRBV23-1 is designated an ORF whose function remains uncertain. The V segment lost 7 bases and the J segment 6 bases; nucleotides outside the gene matches: 11. This CDR3 spans 16 amino acids. The CDR3: CASTPQGDRGVNEQFF. DNA for the CDR3: TGCGCCAGCACCCCCCAAGGGGACAGGGGGGTCAATGAGCAGTTCTTC.

DNA of the CDR3: TGTGCCACCAGCAGAGATGGGAGCCGCACAGATACGCAGTATTTT. Amino acids: CATSRDGSRTDTQYF. V and J are TRBV15 and TRBJ2-3, with D maybe TRBD2 (5 bases). Trimming removed 0 bases at V and 1 base at J, with 8 bases between. CDR1 and CDR2 from the germline V gene are LNHNV and YYDKDF (reference sequence). The CDR3 sequence is 15 residues long.

The rearrangement links TRBV2 to TRBJ2-2; 11 nucleotides match TRBD1. CDR1 SNHLY and CDR2 FYNNEI come from the germline V gene. This CDR3 is built from 15 residues. The trim removed 5 bases at V and 5 bases at J, leaving 4 bases unmatched. Here the CDR3 reads CASSLGQGDTGELFF. The CDR3 DNA is TGTGCCAGCAGTCTGGGACAGGGGGATACCGGGGAGCTGTTTTTT.

The chain combines TRBV5-1 with TRBJ2-2; TRBD1 might be the D (6 bases). The V gene's germline CDR1 is SGHRS and CDR2 YFSETQ. The CDR3 is made up of 16 amino acids. The ends were cut back, 3 bases at V and 0 bases at J, with 12 bases in the middle. CDR3 region: CASSWMGTPNTGELFF. In DNA form, the CDR3 reads TGCGCCAGCAGCTGGATGGGGACACCGAACACCGGGGAGCTGTTTTTT.

The chain couples TRBV7-2 to TRBJ2-1, with 11 bases that match TRBD2. Germline trimming cut 5 bases from V and 6 bases from J; bases unmatched to any gene: 6. Looked up from germline, CDR1 is SGHTA and CDR2 is FQGNSA. The CDR3 has 15 residues. The DNA for the CDR3 is TGTGCCAGCAGCGTTAGCGGGGGGGCCACCAATGAGCAGTTCTTC. Translated, it gives CASSVSGGATNEQFF.

The chain is built from TRBV7-9 and TRBJ1-2; unclear D gene. The V and J ends lost 5 bases and 2 bases respectively, with 15 bases between them. The CDR3 contains 15 residues. Germline CDR1 is SEHNR and CDR2 is FQNEAQ (reference sequence). CDR3 protein: CASSQAPGANYGYTF. The DNA of the CDR3 is TGTGCCAGCAGCCAAGCACCTGGTGCAAACTATGGCTACACCTTC.

This clone was picked up a small number of times. The CDR3 nucleotides read TGTGCCAGCTGTACGACAGGGGACCTTCTGTGGGCTGGCTACACCTTC. It translates to CASCTTGDLLWAGYTF. This chain connects TRBV28 to TRBJ1-2; 8 bases map to TRBD1. The ends lost 8 bases at V and 7 bases at J; junction bases unmatched: 18. Germline values: CDR1 MDHEN, CDR2 SYDVKM. This CDR3 is built from 16 residues.

The chain recombines TRBV18 with TRBJ1-1; TRBD1 is a possible D gene (5 bases). V shed 2 bases and J shed 6 bases, with 13 bases lying between them. Germline V CDR1 and CDR2: KGHSH, LQKENI. This CDR3 contains 14 residues. The CDR3 DNA reads TGTGCCAGCTCACCAAGTATAAGGGGCGCTGAAGCTTTCTTT. Translated, it gives CASSPSIRGAEAFF.

This clone was found once. This chain joins TRBV6-5 and TRBJ1-3; 8 nucleotides agree with TRBD1. The germline V gene has CDR1 MNHEY and CDR2 SVGAGI. The CDR3 extends over 16 amino acids. Trimming at V came to 4 bases and at J to 2 bases, leaving 7 bases not matched to a gene. The CDR3 loop reads CASSSWTGQAGNTIYF. The CDR3 DNA follows: TGTGCCAGCAGTTCCTGGACAGGGCAGGCTGGAAACACCATATATTTT.

The chain has TRBV6-1 and TRBJ2-7; the D is unclear. V was shortened by 6 bases and J by 2 bases, with 8 bases between the two germline ends. Per the germline V gene, CDR1 is MNHNS and CDR2 is SASEGT. This CDR3 comprises 12 residues. The CDR3 coding sequence is TGTGCCAGCAGGGCAGAAACCTACGAGCAGTACTTC. Protein: CASRAETYEQYF.

The chain carries TRBV5-6 and TRBJ2-5, with TRBD1 as a possible D gene (5 bases). This CDR3 has 12 amino acids. Per the germline V gene, CDR1 is SGHDT and CDR2 is YYEEEE. With 7 bases removed from V and 5 bases from J, the gap between germline ends came to 12 bases. The CDR3 is CASGVGVETQYF. As DNA, the CDR3 is TGTGCCAGCGGGGTAGGGGTGGAGACCCAGTACTTC.

Comments on this clone: The sample has other DNA sequences that encode this CDR3 too. V gene TRBV6-5 combines with J gene TRBJ1-2; D might be TRBD1 (6 bases). V gave up 0 bases and J gave up 2 bases, with 7 bases separating them. The germline V gene has CDR1 MNHEY and CDR2 SVGAGI. The CDR3 length is 14 residues. CDR3 loop: CASSYSRGNYGYTF. The CDR3 bases are TGTGCCAGCAGTTACTCCAGGGGAAACTATGGCTACACCTTC.

This clone has more than one count but fewer than ten. The chain employs TRBV27 and TRBJ1-6; 7 bases align to TRBD1. This CDR3 is 15 amino acids long. The germline gives CDR1 MNHEY, CDR2 SMNVEV (reference sequence). Losses at the gene ends were 8 bases for V and 1 base for J; bases not matched to a gene: 5. CDR3 region: CASSDRASYNSPLHF. The DNA for the CDR3 is TGTGCCAGCTCCGACAGGGCGTCCTATAATTCACCCCTCCACTTT.